Here is one TCR beta chain with its context. Antigen: not known. Expressed TCRB transcripts got sequenced, as all isolated RNA was reverse transcribed. Assay: immunoSEQ multiplex PCR; the TCRdb copy retains only in-frame clones and omits some. The table shows hundreds of thousands of clones, with 13% occurring only once. The sample is drawn from a study of beta chain features in type 1 diabetes. Study in general: All samples together contributed some 100,000,000 sorted cells for examination.

This CDR3 comprises 12 residues. Trimming removed 4 bases at V and 4 bases at J, with 5 bases between. In germline, CDR1 is MGHDK, CDR2 SYGVNS. Overall study results and limits: The similarity of naive, central memory and Treg TCRB repertoires appeared greater among patients than among healthy donors. Moderate but significant shortening of TCRB CDR3s was recorded in all four CD4+ subsets from Type 1 diabetes patients.

The receptor's source is a man between 18 and 29 years old with type 1 diabetes. The chain employs TRBV25-1 and TRBJ2-1, with unresolved D. The specimen was naive CD4+ T cells from blood. This CDR3 reads CASSVRYNEQFF. The CDR3 DNA sequence: TGTGCCAGCAGTGTCCGGTACAATGAGCAGTTCTTC.